These T cell receptor beta chains were read from a single sample in a study of tumor-infiltrating lymphocytes in localized non-small cell lung cancer. Clones were read by immunoSEQ multiplex PCR, and TCRdb kept only the in-frame ones, dropping some. The data contain some 8,700 clones, over 70% of them singletons. The sample taken for sequencing was uninvolved lung tissue not adjacent to the tumor. Receptors were obtained from a human donor with non-small cell lung cancer. Each CDR3 is given with its conserved first and last residue. D genes are given only for firm matches. Clone size is stated in some rows and not others, as once, few, many or a class when expanded.

TRBJ1-4 NA TRBV28 TRBD1 TGTGCCAGCAGTTCCTCGGACAGGGCCTATGAAAAACTGTTTTTT CASSSSDRAYEKLFF
TRBJ1-2 NA TRBV28 NA TGTGCCAGCAGTTTACTTTCCGGGGCAGATGGCTACACCTTC CASSLLSGADGYTF
TRBJ1-5 NA TRBV27 NA TGTGCCAGCAGTTTAGGGATCAATCAGCCCCAGCATTTT CASSLGINQPQHF
TRBJ1-4 NA TRBV28 TRBD1 TGTGCCAGCAGCCCGCAGGGGGAGTCAAATGAAAAACTGTTTTTT CASSPQGESNEKLFF
TRBJ2-2 NA TRBV11-2 TRBD2 TGTGCCAGCAGCCGACTAGCGGGAGGGTTCGGGGAGCTGTTTTTT CASSRLAGGFGELFF
TRBJ2-2 NA TRBV25-1 TRBD1 TGTGCCAGCTGCCCACAGGGGGCGAACACCGGGGAGCTGTTTTTT CASCPQGANTGELFF
TRBJ2-7 NA TRBV7-9 TRBD2 TGTGCCAGCAGCCGCCAGACTAGCGGGGACGAGCAGTACTTC CASSRQTSGDEQYF
TRBJ1-1 few TRBV10-1 NA TGCGCCCTCCCGGGTCTGCCTGAAGCTTTCTTT CALPGLPEAFF
TRBJ2-7 NA TRBV4-2 TRBD1 TGTGCCAGCAGCCAGGGACAGGGGGCCTCCTACGAGCAGTACTTC CASSQGQGASYEQYF
TRBJ1-4 NA TRBV9 NA TGTGCCAGCAGCGTAGAGGGGACAACTAATGAAAAACTGTTTTTT CASSVEGTTNEKLFF
TRBJ1-2 NA TRBV6-5 NA TGTGCCAGCAGTTACTCCGCAGCCTCTAACTATGGCTACACCTTC CASSYSAASNYGYTF
TRBJ2-5 few TRBV7-2 TRBD2 TGTGCCAGCAGCGGACGACTAGCGGAAGAGACCCAGTACTTC CASSGRLAEETQYF
TRBJ1-2 NA TRBV28 TRBD1 TGTGCCGGACAGTTAACAGGGGGGTATGGCTACACCTTC CAGQLTGGYGYTF
TRBJ2-5 once TRBV5-1 NA TGCGCCAGCAGCGTGGGAGGCCAAGAGACCCAGTACTTC CASSVGGQETQYF
TRBJ2-1 few TRBV10-3 NA TGTGCCATCAGTGTTACGGGGCCTCAACCTGATGAGCAGTTCTTC CAISVTGPQPDEQFF
TRBJ1-4 NA TRBV30 NA TGTGCCTGGAGGAAGACTGAAAAACTGTTTTTT CAWRKTEKLFF
TRBJ2-7 NA TRBV28 NA TGTGCCAGCAGTCGACTCTACGAGCAGTACTTC CASSRLYEQYF
TRBJ2-5 once TRBV10-3 TRBD2 TGTGCCATCAGTGAGTCTCCTAGCGGGCAAGAGACCCAGTACTTC CAISESPSGQETQYF
TRBJ2-7 NA TRBV5-1 NA TGCGCCAGCAGCTCCTCCTTTAGCTCGAACGAGCAGTACTTC CASSSSFSSNEQYF
TRBJ1-2 NA TRBV28 NA TGTGCCAGCACCATAGACATTCGGGCAAATAGCTACACCTTC CASTIDIRANSYTF
TRBJ1-2 NA TRBV4-2 TRBD1 TGTGCCAGCAGCCAAGCGCAGGGACAGCTTTATGGCTACACCTTC CASSQAQGQLYGYTF
TRBJ1-1 NA TRBV28 NA TGTGCCAGCAGTCCCACGGTCCTCGGAACTGAAGCTTTCTTT CASSPTVLGTEAFF
TRBJ1-4 NA TRBV4-1 TRBD1 TGCGCCAGCAGCCACCCGGGACAGGGACGTGAAAAACTGTTTTTT CASSHPGQGREKLFF
TRBJ2-5 NA TRBV28 NA TGTGCCAGCAGCAAAAGGGTAGAGACCCAGTACTTC CASSKRVETQYF
TRBJ1-2 NA TRBV19 TRBD1 TGTGCCAGTAGTACCCCGGGACAGGTCTATGGCTACACCTTC CASSTPGQVYGYTF
TRBJ1-2 NA TRBV7-9 NA TGTGCCAACGGACAGATCACCTATGGCTACACCTTC CANGQITYGYTF
TRBJ1-3 medium-sized TRBV5-4 NA TGTGCCAGCAGCCTGCATCCGGGGACTGGAAACACCATATATTTT CASSLHPGTGNTIYF
TRBJ2-5 few TRBV28 NA TGTGCCAGCAGGGACAGCGCCCTAAAAGAGACCCAGTACTTC CASRDSALKETQYF
TRBJ2-1 NA TRBV29-1 NA TGCAGCGTTCCCCGGGCCTACAATGAGCAGTTCTTC CSVPRAYNEQFF
TRBJ2-1 few TRBV7-2 NA TGTGCCAGCAGCTTAGATTTCTACAATGAGCAGTTCTTC CASSLDFYNEQFF
TRBJ1-1 NA TRBV6-5 NA TGTGCCAGCAGTTCGAGATCGGTGTCGAGGAACACTGAAGCTTTCTTT CASSSRSVSRNTEAFF
TRBJ2-2 NA TRBV21-1 NA TGTGCCAGCAGCAAGACAGGGGACGACACCGGGGAGCTGTTTTTT CASSKTGDDTGELFF
TRBJ1-5 few TRBV7-8 NA TGTGCCAGCAGCTTTGGGACAACGAATCAGCCCCAGCATTTT CASSFGTTNQPQHF
TRBJ2-1 NA TRBV2 NA TGTGCCAGCAGTGGACAGGGACTAAGGGAGCAGTTCTTC CASSGQGLREQFF
TRBJ1-1 few TRBV7-9 NA TGTGCCAGCAGCTTAGATGGGGGACGGAGGACCACTGAAGCTTTCTTT CASSLDGGRRTTEAFF
TRBJ2-6 NA TRBV30 NA TGTGCCTGGAGAGGGCTGGGGGCCAACGTCCTGACTTTC CAWRGLGANVLTF
TRBJ1-4 NA TRBV6-1 NA TGTGCCAGCAGACGGCAGTTTGCAACTAATGAAAAACTGTTTTTT CASRRQFATNEKLFF
TRBJ2-1 once TRBV15 NA TGTGCCACCAGCAGAGATAGGCGGACACTCGATGAGCAGTTCTTC CATSRDRRTLDEQFF
TRBJ1-1 NA TRBV5-1 NA TGCGCCAGCAGCTATCTCGGGGCAACTGAAGCTTTCTTT CASSYLGATEAFF
TRBJ2-7 NA TRBV5-1 NA TGCGCCAGCACGGCCAGGGGGGACTACGAGCAGTACTTC CASTARGDYEQYF
TRBJ1-4 NA TRBV12-5 NA TGTGCTAGTGGTTTGAGGGACCCAACTAATGAAAAACTGTTTTTT CASGLRDPTNEKLFF
TRBJ2-7 once TRBV5-1 NA TGCGCCAGCAGCCCAGCCCGGGGTTTAACCTACGAGCAGTACTTC CASSPARGLTYEQYF
TRBJ1-5 NA TRBV7-2 TRBD1 TGTGCCAGCAGCTCAGACGGACAGGGGAGAAAGCATTTT CASSSDGQGRKHF
TRBJ2-1 medium-sized TRBV10-2 NA TGCGCCAGCAGCATCGGGGGGCACTATGAGCAGTTCTTC CASSIGGHYEQFF
TRBJ2-2 NA TRBV11-2 NA TGTGCCAGCAGCAGGACCCGACCCGGGACGGCCGGGGAGCTGTTTTTT CASSRTRPGTAGELFF
TRBJ2-5 NA TRBV7-6 NA TGTGCCAGCAGCTTAGCGTACCGAGAGAGGTGGGATGCACAAGAGACCCAGTACTTC CASSLAYRERWDAQETQYF
TRBJ1-2 NA TRBV28 TRBD1 TGTGCCAGCAGTTTAGGCGGGACAGGGAGGTATGGCTACACCTTC CASSLGGTGRYGYTF
TRBJ2-7 NA TRBV2 NA TGTGCCAGCAGTAGGGTGACGGGGACATACGAGCAGTACTTC CASSRVTGTYEQYF
TRBJ2-7 NA TRBV6-5 TRBD1 TGTGCCAGCAGTTACGCCGGGACAGGGACCCACGAGCAGTACTTC CASSYAGTGTHEQYF
TRBJ1-2 NA TRBV4-1 TRBD1 TGCGCCAGCAGCCAAGCAGGGGGTGTTTACTATGGCTACACCTTC CASSQAGGVYYGYTF
TRBJ2-2 NA TRBV28 NA TGTGCAGATTCGGCCGGGCCAGGAGGAACCGGGGAGCTGTTTTTT CADSAGPGGTGELFF
TRBJ2-6 NA TRBV27 NA TGTGCCAGCAGTCCCATACGCTCTGGGGCCAACGTCCTGACTTTC CASSPIRSGANVLTF
TRBJ1-2 NA TRBV2 TRBD1 TGTGCCAGCAGTGCCGCGGGACAGGGGAACTATGGCTACACCTTC CASSAAGQGNYGYTF